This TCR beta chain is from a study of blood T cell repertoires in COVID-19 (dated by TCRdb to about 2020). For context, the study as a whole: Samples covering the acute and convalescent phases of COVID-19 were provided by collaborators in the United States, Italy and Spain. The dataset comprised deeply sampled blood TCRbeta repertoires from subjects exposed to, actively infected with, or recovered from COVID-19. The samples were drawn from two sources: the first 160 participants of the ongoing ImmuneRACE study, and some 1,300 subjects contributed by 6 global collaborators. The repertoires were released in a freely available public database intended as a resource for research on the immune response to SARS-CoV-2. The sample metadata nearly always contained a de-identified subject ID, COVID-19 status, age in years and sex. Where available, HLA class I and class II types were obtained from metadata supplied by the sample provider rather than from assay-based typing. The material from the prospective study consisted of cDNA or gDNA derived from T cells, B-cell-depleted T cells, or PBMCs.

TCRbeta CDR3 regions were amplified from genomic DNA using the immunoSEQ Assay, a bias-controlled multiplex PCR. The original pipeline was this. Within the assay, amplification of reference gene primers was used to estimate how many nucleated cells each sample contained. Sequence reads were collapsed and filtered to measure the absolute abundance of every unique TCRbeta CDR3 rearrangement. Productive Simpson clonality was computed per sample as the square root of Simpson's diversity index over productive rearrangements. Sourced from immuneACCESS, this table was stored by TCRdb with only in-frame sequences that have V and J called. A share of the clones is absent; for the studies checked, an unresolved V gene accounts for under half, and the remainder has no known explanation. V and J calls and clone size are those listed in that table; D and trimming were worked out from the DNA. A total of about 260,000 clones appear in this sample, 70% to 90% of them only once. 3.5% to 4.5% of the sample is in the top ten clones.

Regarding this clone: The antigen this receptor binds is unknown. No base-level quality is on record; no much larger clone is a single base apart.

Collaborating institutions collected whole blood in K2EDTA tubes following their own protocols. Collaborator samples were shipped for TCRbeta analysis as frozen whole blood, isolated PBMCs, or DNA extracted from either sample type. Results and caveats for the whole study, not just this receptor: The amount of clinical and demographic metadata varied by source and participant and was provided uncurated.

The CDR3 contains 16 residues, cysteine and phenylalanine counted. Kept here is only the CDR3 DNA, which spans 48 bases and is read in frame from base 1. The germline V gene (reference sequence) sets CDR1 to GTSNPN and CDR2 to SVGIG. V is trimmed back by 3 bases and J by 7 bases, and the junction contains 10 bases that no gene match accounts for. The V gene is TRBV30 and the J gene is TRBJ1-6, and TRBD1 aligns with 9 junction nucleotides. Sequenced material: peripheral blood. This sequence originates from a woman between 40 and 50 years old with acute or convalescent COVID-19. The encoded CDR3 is CAWSGYFGQGNSPLHF. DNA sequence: TGTGCCTGGAGCGGTTATTTTGGACAGGGGAATTCACCCCTCCACTTT.